These T cell receptor beta chains were read from a single sample in a study of blood T cell repertoires in COVID-19. TCRdb keeps only in-frame clones here, not all; method: immunoSEQ multiplex PCR. Among about 210,000 clones listed, 75% to 85% were seen once. The sequenced sample consisted of PBMCs or T cells enriched from blood (not recorded which). The receptors were gathered from a man aged 25-40 years with acute COVID-19. Each CDR3 is given with its conserved first and last residue. The order of the fields is J gene, CDR3 length, D gene, clone size, V gene, CDR3 DNA, CDR3 protein. D genes are given only for firm matches. Clone size is stated in some rows and not others, as once, few, many or a class when expanded.

TRBJ1-1 14 NA NA TRBV9 TGTGCCAGCAGCGCCAATACAGTGAACACTGAAGCTTTCTTT CASSANTVNTEAFF
TRBJ2-1 15 TRBD1 once TRBV9 TGTGCCAGCAGCGTGTTGGGGACAGGTAACAATGAGCAGTTCTTC CASSVLGTGNNEQFF
TRBJ1-3 17 NA few TRBV12-2 NA CASRLVGQGSGGNTIYF
TRBJ2-5 16 NA NA TRBV7-9 TGTGCCAGCAGTGAAGCCCCCGGGGGTCAGGGCGAGACCCAGTACTTC CASSEAPGGQGETQYF
TRBJ2-7 13 TRBD2 NA TRBV6-5 TGTGCCAGCCTCACTAGCGGGGTTCGAGAGCAGTACTTC CASLTSGVREQYF
TRBJ2-3 16 TRBD1 NA TRBV24-1 TGTGCCACCAGTGACCCACAGGGGCCGATCGCAGATACGCAGTATTTT CATSDPQGPIADTQYF
TRBJ1-5 20 NA once TRBV7-5 TGTGTCAGAAGCTTAGAGGTTCTGGACAGGGGGCAAGGGAGCAATCAGCCCCAGCATTTT CVRSLEVLDRGQGSNQPQHF
TRBJ1-2 14 NA NA TRBV19 TGTGCCAGTACCGACCTTGGGGGCGTCAATGGCTACACCTTC CASTDLGGVNGYTF
TRBJ1-6 17 TRBD1 NA TRBV5-1 TGCGCCAGCAGCTTGGCCACAGGGGGCGCCTATAATTCACCCCTCCACTTT CASSLATGGAYNSPLHF
TRBJ1-2 14 NA NA TRBV7-3 TGTGCCAGCAGCTTAGATGGTCAGGGAACCCGTCCCACCTTC CASSLDGQGTRPTF
TRBJ2-1 17 TRBD2 NA TRBV18 TGTGCCAGCTCACCTAACATGCGGACTAGTAACGTCGATGAGCAGTTCTTC CASSPNMRTSNVDEQFF
TRBJ2-1 18 TRBD2 NA TRBV19 TGTGCCAGTAGTATAGTAAGGCTAGCGGGGGGGTCCTACAATGAGCAGTTCTTC CASSIVRLAGGSYNEQFF
TRBJ2-1 14 NA few TRBV7-2 TGTGCCAGCAGCGTTAGCGGACTCTACAATGAGCAGTTCTTC CASSVSGLYNEQFF
TRBJ2-3 19 TRBD2 NA TRBV7-2 TGTGCCAGCAGAAAACTAGCGGGGGGCCCGAGATTTGTCGCAGATACGCAGTATTTT CASRKLAGGPRFVADTQYF
TRBJ2-7 17 TRBD2 NA TRBV6-6 TGTGCCAGCAGTCCTCCCTTAGCGGGGGGCAATTCCTACGAGCAGTACTTC CASSPPLAGGNSYEQYF
TRBJ1-5 14 NA NA TRBV4-1 TGCGCCAGCAGCCAAGATCCCAGTAATCAGCCCCAGCATTTT CASSQDPSNQPQHF
TRBJ1-2 14 TRBD1 NA TRBV19 TGTGCCAGTAGTATAAGGGGGCAGGACTATGGCTACACCTTC CASSIRGQDYGYTF
TRBJ2-1 17 TRBD1 NA TRBV7-9 TGTGCCAGCAGCTTAGGGGACAGGGGGTCCATATACAATGAGCAGTTCTTC CASSLGDRGSIYNEQFF
TRBJ2-5 13 TRBD1 NA TRBV5-4 TGTGCCAGCAGTCAACAGGGGCAAGAGACCCAGTACTTC CASSQQGQETQYF
TRBJ2-2 14 TRBD1 NA TRBV27 TGTGCCAGTAGGACAGGGGTTTACACCGGGGAGCTGTTTTTT CASRTGVYTGELFF
TRBJ1-1 15 NA NA TRBV29-1 TGCAGCGTTGAAGGGCAGGGTGATCGTGACACTGAAGCTTTCTTT CSVEGQGDRDTEAFF
TRBJ2-3 13 TRBD2 NA TRBV9 TGTGCCAGCAGCTCATTAGCGGGGGACACGCAGTATTTT CASSSLAGDTQYF
TRBJ1-2 16 NA NA TRBV4-2 TGTGCCAGCAGCCAAGATCAGGGAGGCAGGTTCGATGGCTACACCTTC CASSQDQGGRFDGYTF
TRBJ1-1 15 NA NA TRBV16 TGTGCCAGCAGCCAACGATCAGGGCTAGGGACTGAAGCTTTCTTT CASSQRSGLGTEAFF
TRBJ2-7 13 NA NA TRBV6-5 TGTGCCAGCCAGGTAGACACCTCATACGAGCAGTACTTC CASQVDTSYEQYF
TRBJ1-4 13 NA NA TRBV7-9 TGTGCCAGCAGCAATTCTATCCGCGAAAAACTGTTTTTT CASSNSIREKLFF
TRBJ2-1 15 TRBD2 NA TRBV5-4 TGTGCCAGCAGCTTGGGGCTAGCGGGGGGGAATGAGCAGTTCTTC CASSLGLAGGNEQFF
TRBJ1-2 12 NA NA TRBV6-5 TGTGCCATCCAGGGGAACGACTATGGCTACACCTTC CAIQGNDYGYTF
TRBJ2-3 14 NA NA TRBV29-1 TGCAGCGTTGATCACGCCGGGGTTGGAGATACGCAGTATTTT CSVDHAGVGDTQYF
TRBJ2-1 13 NA NA TRBV2 TGTGCCAGCAGTGGATCGAGGAACAATGAGCAGTTCTTC CASSGSRNNEQFF
TRBJ1-1 15 TRBD1 NA TRBV5-1 TGCGCCAGCATCCCTCCGGGACAGGGTTACACTGAAGCTTTCTTT CASIPPGQGYTEAFF
TRBJ1-6 15 NA few TRBV2 TGTGCCAGCAGTGAAGGGCGGGGCGCAGGGTCACCCCTCCACTTT CASSEGRGAGSPLHF
TRBJ2-2 15 NA once TRBV5-4 TGTGCCAGCAGCTTGGCAGGGCGGAACACCGGGGAGCTGTTTTTT CASSLAGRNTGELFF
TRBJ2-5 17 TRBD2 NA TRBV5-4 TGTGCCAGCAGCTTGCTATCCTCGCGGGGGGACCAAGAGACCCAGTACTTC CASSLLSSRGDQETQYF
TRBJ2-5 17 TRBD1 NA TRBV9 TGTGCCAGCAGCGTAGGAGAAACAGGGGGCCTTTTGGAGACCCAGTACTTC CASSVGETGGLLETQYF
TRBJ2-3 14 TRBD2 NA TRBV4-1 TGCGCCAGCAACCCCGGGGGGAGCGTCGATACGCAGTATTTT CASNPGGSVDTQYF
TRBJ2-7 15 TRBD2 many TRBV7-9 TGTGCCAGCAGCTTAGAAGCGGGGGGTGCCTACGAGCAGTACTTC CASSLEAGGAYEQYF
TRBJ1-6 15 NA NA TRBV28 TGTGCCAGCAGTCTCCACGGGGGAGGTAATTCACCCCTCCACTTT CASSLHGGGNSPLHF
TRBJ1-5 15 NA NA TRBV11-2 TGTGCCAGCAGCTTGGGAGGCAAAAGGGATCAGCCCCAGCATTTT CASSLGGKRDQPQHF
TRBJ1-6 15 NA NA TRBV28 TGTGCCAGCAGCAGGGTCAGCTCCTATAATTCACCCCTCCACTTT CASSRVSSYNSPLHF
TRBJ2-3 16 TRBD2 once TRBV7-6 TGTGCCAGCAGCTTATCGTCGACTAGCGGCACAGATACGCAGTATTTT CASSLSSTSGTDTQYF
TRBJ1-1 12 NA NA TRBV24-1 TGTGCCACCAGTGAGGAGGTGACGGGGGCTTTCTTT CATSEEVTGAFF
TRBJ2-5 15 TRBD1 NA TRBV5-1 TGCGCCAGCAGCTTGGGGGCGCAGGGGGCGGAGACCCAGTACTTC CASSLGAQGAETQYF
TRBJ1-2 13 NA NA TRBV5-6 TGTGCCAGCAGCTTGGAGGGGCTGGGGGGCTACACCTTC CASSLEGLGGYTF
TRBJ1-6 16 TRBD1 few TRBV2 TGTGCCAGCACCGAGGGACAGGGCTACTATAATTCACCCCTCCACTTT CASTEGQGYYNSPLHF
TRBJ2-7 13 TRBD1 NA TRBV12-3/TRBV12-4 TGTGCCAGCAGAGAGGGACAGTCCTACGAGCAGTACTTC CASREGQSYEQYF
TRBJ1-4 15 TRBD1 NA TRBV18 TGTGCCAGCTCACCACCGGGACAGGAGGGTGAAAAACTGTTTTTT CASSPPGQEGEKLFF
TRBJ2-7 15 TRBD1 NA TRBV19 TGTGCCAGTAGTACCACCGGGACAGGGTCCTACGAGCAGTACTTC CASSTTGTGSYEQYF
TRBJ2-2 12 NA NA TRBV2 TGTGCCAGCCCCTCGCGCACCGGGGAGCTGTTTTTT CASPSRTGELFF
TRBJ2-2 19 NA NA TRBV27 TGTGCCAGCAGTTTATACTCTAGTGCGGCAGATTTGAACACCGGGGAGCTGTTTTTT CASSLYSSAADLNTGELFF
TRBJ1-2 17 TRBD1 once TRBV28 TGTGCCAGCAGTTTTCGGATCAGGGGGCAGCTAAACTATGGCTACACCTTC CASSFRIRGQLNYGYTF
TRBJ1-5 15 TRBD1 NA TRBV7-2 TGTGCCAGCAGCCCCCGAGGGACAGAGAATCAGCCCCAGCATTTT CASSPRGTENQPQHF
TRBJ2-7 13 NA once TRBV25-1 TGTGCCAGCAGTGAATCTAGCCTCCACGAGCAGTACTTC CASSESSLHEQYF
TRBJ2-1 15 TRBD1 few TRBV10-2 TGCGCCAGCAGAAGGACAGGGGGAACCTACAATGAGCAGTTCTTC CASRRTGGTYNEQFF
TRBJ1-3 15 NA NA TRBV5-1 TGCGCCAGCAGCTTTGACACCGTCTCTGGAAACACCATATATTTT CASSFDTVSGNTIYF
TRBJ2-5 12 NA NA TRBV12-3/TRBV12-4 TGTGCCAGCCGTAAAATTCGGGAGACCCAGTACTTC CASRKIRETQYF
TRBJ1-5 16 NA NA TRBV6-1 TGTGCCAGCAGTGAAGACTATGTGTATGTTAATCAGCCCCAGCATTTT CASSEDYVYVNQPQHF
TRBJ2-5 16 TRBD2 NA TRBV5-1 TGCGCCAGCAGCTTGATGGGCGGGAGGGGTCAAGAGACCCAGTACTTC CASSLMGGRGQETQYF